The rows below give T cell receptor beta chains drawn from one sample of a study of T-cell reconstitution after alpha-beta-depleted transplantation in children. MiXCR, run by TCRdb on the PCR reads, gives a single entry per CDR3 protein. Of 200,000 to 250,000 distinct CDR3 sequences detected, under 30% appear once; the ten largest clones hold roughly 2.5%. This specimen was PBMCs, taken before TCRalphabeta/CD19-depleted stem cell transplant. These receptors were obtained from a girl aged 2-10 years with Fanconi anemia, due to receive a stem cell transplant. Each CDR3 is given with its conserved first and last residue. The order of the fields is V gene, clone size, J gene, D gene, CDR3 DNA, CDR3 protein. The D gene is left open where the match is weak. Clone sizes are given selectively: once, few, many, or a class where the clone is expanded.

TRBV20-1,many,TRBJ2-6,-,TGCAGTGCTAGGGGCCCGACAGGTGGGGTCAACGTCCTGACTTTC,CSARGPTGGVNVLTF
TRBV7-8,few,TRBJ1-4,-,TGTGCCAGCAGCGCGGCAGGGCTAGAAAAACTGTTTTTT,CASSAAGLEKLFF
TRBV21-1,many,TRBJ2-2,-,TGTGCCAGCAGCAAAGTAAGGAGGCTGAACACCGGGGAGCTGTTTTTT,CASSKVRRLNTGELFF
TRBV28,-,TRBJ2-3,TRBD2,TGTGCCAGCAACGTACCGGGACTAGCGGGAGGGTGGACAGATACGCAGTATTTT,CASNVPGLAGGWTDTQYF
TRBV29-1,many,TRBJ2-7,TRBD2,TGCAGCGTTGGACTAGCGGACTACGAGCAGTACTTC,CSVGLADYEQYF
TRBV4-2,many,TRBJ1-2,TRBD1,TGTGCCAGCAGCCAAGACGGGACAGGGGGCGTTGGCTACACCTTC,CASSQDGTGGVGYTF
TRBV10-3,many,TRBJ2-6,-,TGTGCCATCAGTTTGGACATCTCTGGGGCCAACGTCCTGACTTTC,CAISLDISGANVLTF
TRBV29-1,-,TRBJ1-1,-,TGCAGCGTAAATCAGGGAATTGGCACTGAAGCTTTCTTT,CSVNQGIGTEAFF
TRBV7-2,many,TRBJ2-3,TRBD2,TGTGCCAGCAGCTCGATGACTAGCGTCGGCACAGATACGCAGTATTTT,CASSSMTSVGTDTQYF
TRBV4-1,few,TRBJ2-5,-,TGCGCCAGCAGCCTGGGCACCGTGGTGGAGACCCAGTACTTC,CASSLGTVVETQYF
TRBV7-6,few,TRBJ2-1,TRBD1,TGTGCCAGCAGCTTCCTGACAGGGCTGGAGAATGAGCAGTTCTTC,CASSFLTGLENEQFF
TRBV29-1,many,TRBJ2-3,TRBD1,TGCAGTGCTGACAGGGTGGTCACAGATACGCAGTATTTT,CSADRVVTDTQYF
TRBV19,few,TRBJ2-1,-,TGTGCCAGTAGACCGGACATCCGCTCCTACAATGAGCAGTTCTTC,CASRPDIRSYNEQFF
TRBV29-1,many,TRBJ2-5,-,TGCAGCGTTGACCTTGGGACCCAGTACTTC,CSVDLGTQYF
TRBV7-3,-,TRBJ2-2,TRBD2,TGTGCCAGCAGCCCTTTCTTAGCGGGAGCCGACACCGGGGAGCTGTTTTTT,CASSPFLAGADTGELFF
TRBV20-1,few,TRBJ2-7,TRBD2,TGCAGTGCGATAGGGATAGCGGGAGGTTCCTACGAGCAGTACTTC,CSAIGIAGGSYEQYF
TRBV25-1,few,TRBJ1-2,TRBD1,TGTGCCACTGAGGACAGGCCCTATGGCTACACCTTC,CATEDRPYGYTF
TRBV7-2,-,TRBJ1-4,TRBD1,TGTGCCAGCAGCTTAGGGATACAGGGGGTTAATGAAAAACTGTTTTTT,CASSLGIQGVNEKLFF